A selection of T cell receptor beta chains follows, all from one sample in a study of T cell responses to AZD1222 COVID-19 vaccine. Sequencing used immunoSEQ multiplex PCR; TCRdb keeps in-frame clones, though not all of them. The top ten hold over 1.1% of the sample, which has 150,000 or so clones, roughly 90% seen once. This specimen was peripheral blood, taken on day 0 of AZD1222 vaccination. The receptors come from an adult in good health. The CDR3 runs from the conserved cysteine through the conserved F or W. Each record gives: J gene, CDR3 length, V gene, CDR3 protein.

J gene: TRBJ1-5; CDR3 length: 15; V gene: TRBV19; CDR3 protein: CASTPTGPYNQPQHF
J gene: TRBJ1-3; CDR3 length: 17; V gene: TRBV7-6; CDR3 protein: CASSLRFDQSSGNTIYF
J gene: TRBJ2-3; CDR3 length: 17; V gene: TRBV29-1; CDR3 protein: CSVEDRRVTRRTDTQYF
J gene: TRBJ1-6; CDR3 length: 15; V gene: TRBV24-1; CDR3 protein: CATYHLGTGASPLHF
J gene: TRBJ2-1; CDR3 length: 12; V gene: TRBV9; CDR3 protein: CASSLPGTELFF
J gene: TRBJ2-1; CDR3 length: 15; V gene: TRBV5-1; CDR3 protein: CASSLAGQGRREQFF
J gene: TRBJ1-1; CDR3 length: 13; V gene: TRBV29-1; CDR3 protein: CSVGLGPNTEAFF
J gene: TRBJ2-2; CDR3 length: 15; V gene: TRBV3-1/TRBV3-2; CDR3 protein: CASSQERGTDGELFF
J gene: TRBJ2-7; CDR3 length: 15; V gene: TRBV19; CDR3 protein: CASSIEEGQAYEQYF
J gene: TRBJ2-7; CDR3 length: 15; V gene: TRBV28; CDR3 protein: CASSSRDRSPYEQYF
J gene: TRBJ2-3; CDR3 length: 15; V gene: TRBV5-6; CDR3 protein: CASSIGTTSTDTQYF
J gene: TRBJ2-7; CDR3 length: 15; V gene: TRBV4-1; CDR3 protein: CASSSGGTGLGEQYF
J gene: TRBJ2-1; CDR3 length: 20; V gene: TRBV10-3; CDR3 protein: CAISGRTSGRIPGSYNEQFF
J gene: TRBJ1-1; CDR3 length: 16; V gene: TRBV9; CDR3 protein: CASSKFLDGEQGEAFF
J gene: TRBJ1-1; CDR3 length: 12; V gene: TRBV29-1; CDR3 protein: CSVLGGYTEAFF
J gene: TRBJ2-2; CDR3 length: 14; V gene: TRBV7-3; CDR3 protein: CASRFTGNTGELFF
J gene: TRBJ1-4; CDR3 length: 15; V gene: TRBV11-2; CDR3 protein: CASSSPQARHEKLFF
J gene: TRBJ1-5; CDR3 length: 16; V gene: TRBV10-2; CDR3 protein: CASSEIKGYSNQPQHF
J gene: TRBJ2-7; CDR3 length: 15; V gene: TRBV19; CDR3 protein: CASSTPGQGAYEQYF
J gene: TRBJ1-5; CDR3 length: 17; V gene: TRBV6-1; CDR3 protein: CASSAAEGAGGNQPQHF
J gene: TRBJ2-2; CDR3 length: 15; V gene: TRBV20-1; CDR3 protein: CSASLADGGTGELFF
J gene: TRBJ1-2; CDR3 length: 14; V gene: TRBV7-9; CDR3 protein: CASSIQGTDYGYTF
J gene: TRBJ2-7; CDR3 length: 18; V gene: TRBV5-1; CDR3 protein: CASTLGLAGALRTYEQYF
J gene: TRBJ1-1; CDR3 length: 15; V gene: TRBV6-5; CDR3 protein: CASRKQFPPNTEAFF
J gene: TRBJ1-1; CDR3 length: 13; V gene: TRBV5-4; CDR3 protein: CASSFSQNTEAFF
J gene: TRBJ1-1; CDR3 length: 15; V gene: TRBV18; CDR3 protein: CASSLRGKGDTEAFF
J gene: TRBJ1-3; CDR3 length: 15; V gene: TRBV19; CDR3 protein: CASSIDIGRSNTIYF
J gene: TRBJ1-4; CDR3 length: 15; V gene: TRBV4-3; CDR3 protein: CASSLSGQREEKLFF
J gene: TRBJ1-2; CDR3 length: 13; V gene: TRBV12-3/TRBV12-4; CDR3 protein: CASSPDPGDGYTF
J gene: TRBJ2-7; CDR3 length: 14; V gene: TRBV30; CDR3 protein: CAWSGIAAPYEQYF
J gene: TRBJ1-1; CDR3 length: 13; V gene: TRBV19; CDR3 protein: CASSIGERAEAFF
J gene: TRBJ2-3; CDR3 length: 16; V gene: TRBV6-4; CDR3 protein: CASSDSHRFGLDTQYF
J gene: TRBJ2-3; CDR3 length: 14; V gene: TRBV5-1; CDR3 protein: CASSLGQTEDTQYF
J gene: TRBJ1-5; CDR3 length: 13; V gene: TRBV30; CDR3 protein: CAFGEVSNQPQHF
J gene: TRBJ1-6; CDR3 length: 13; V gene: TRBV19; CDR3 protein: CASTGTAHSPLHF
J gene: TRBJ2-3; CDR3 length: 15; V gene: TRBV24-1; CDR3 protein: CATSAPAGGSDTQYF
J gene: TRBJ1-2; CDR3 length: 15; V gene: TRBV20-1; CDR3 protein: CSASYAGPSNYGYTF
J gene: TRBJ1-6; CDR3 length: 15; V gene: TRBV6-5; CDR3 protein: CASTSGRVPLIPLHF
J gene: TRBJ1-1; CDR3 length: 15; V gene: TRBV4-1; CDR3 protein: CASSQDPGVHTEAFF
J gene: TRBJ2-3; CDR3 length: 15; V gene: TRBV27; CDR3 protein: CASGRRGLSADTQYF
J gene: TRBJ1-1; CDR3 length: 15; V gene: TRBV14; CDR3 protein: CASSQEYGANAEAFF